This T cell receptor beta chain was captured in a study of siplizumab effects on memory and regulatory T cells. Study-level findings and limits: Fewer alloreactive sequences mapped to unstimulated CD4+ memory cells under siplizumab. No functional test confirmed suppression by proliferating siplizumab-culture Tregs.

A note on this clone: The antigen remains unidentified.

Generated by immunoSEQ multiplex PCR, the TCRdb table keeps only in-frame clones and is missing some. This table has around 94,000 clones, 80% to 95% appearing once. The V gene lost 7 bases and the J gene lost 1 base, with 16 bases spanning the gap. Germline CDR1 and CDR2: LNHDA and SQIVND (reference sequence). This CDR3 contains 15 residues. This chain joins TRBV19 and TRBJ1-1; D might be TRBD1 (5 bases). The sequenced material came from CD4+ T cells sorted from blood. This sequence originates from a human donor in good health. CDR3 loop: CASTLWAGRNTEAFF. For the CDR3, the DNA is TGTGCCAGTACTCTCTGGGCAGGGAGGAACACTGAAGCTTTCTTT.